This T cell receptor (beta chain) comes out of a study of CD8+ T cells in alopecia areata. General study points: Normal-skin resident alphabeta T cells also appear among scalp sample sequences.

cDNA reverse transcribed from extracted RNA served as the sequencing template. Clones were read by immunoSEQ multiplex PCR, and TCRdb kept only the in-frame ones, dropping some. This sample has roughly 260,000 clones, each found more than once. A panel of CD4, CD8alpha, NKG2D, NKG2ACE and other markers served to sort pooled cutaneous lymph node cells. As concerns this clone: Antigen: not known. Germline and genes here are mouse. Other DNA sequences from this sample encode an identical CDR3 as well.

Sequenced material: CD4+ T cells sorted from a lymph node. The source is a C3H/HeJ mouse with alopecia areata. The MHC haplotype of this mouse line is H2-k.

This CDR3 is CASSQTGGARDTQYF. The CDR3 DNA, read in part, is TGTGCCAGCAGCCAAACTGGGGGGGCGCGTGAC. The chain joins TRBV5 to TRBJ2-5; 11 nucleotides agree with TRBD2. Read data end 4 residues before the CDR3 end; the end is taken from the germline J gene. Germline CDR1 is LGHNA and CDR2 is YNLKQL (reference sequence). The CDR3 totals 15 residues.